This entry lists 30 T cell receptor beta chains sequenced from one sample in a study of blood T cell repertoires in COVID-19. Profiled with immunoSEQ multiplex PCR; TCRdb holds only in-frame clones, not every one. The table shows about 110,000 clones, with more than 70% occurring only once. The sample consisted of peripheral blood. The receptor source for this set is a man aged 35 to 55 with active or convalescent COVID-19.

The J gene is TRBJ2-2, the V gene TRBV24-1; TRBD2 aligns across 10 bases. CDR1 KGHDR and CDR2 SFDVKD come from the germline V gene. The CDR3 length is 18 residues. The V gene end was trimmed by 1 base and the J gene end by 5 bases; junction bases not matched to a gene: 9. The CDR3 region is CATSDLRPGLASTGELFF. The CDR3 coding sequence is TGTGCCACCAGTGATTTAAGACCGGGACTAGCGTCTACCGGGGAGCTGTTTTTT.

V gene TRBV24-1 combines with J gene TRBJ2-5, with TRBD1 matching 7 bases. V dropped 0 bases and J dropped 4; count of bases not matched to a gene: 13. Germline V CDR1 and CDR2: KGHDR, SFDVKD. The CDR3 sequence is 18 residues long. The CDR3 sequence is CATSDLRQAQGILETQYF. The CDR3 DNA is TGTGCCACCAGTGATTTGCGCCAGGCACAGGGGATTTTAGAGACCCAGTACTTC.

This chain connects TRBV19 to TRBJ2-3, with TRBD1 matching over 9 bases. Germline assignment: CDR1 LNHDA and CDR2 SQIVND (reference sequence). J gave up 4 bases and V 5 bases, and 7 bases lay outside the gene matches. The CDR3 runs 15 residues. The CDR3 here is CASSGTGGAPDTQYF. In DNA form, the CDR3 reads TGTGCCAGTAGTGGCACAGGGGGCGCACCAGATACGCAGTATTTT.

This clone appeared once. As DNA, the CDR3 is TGTGCCAGCAGCTTAGAACTAGCGGTTAGCACAGATACGCAGTATTTT. It is translated as CASSLELAVSTDTQYF. This chain links TRBV7-6 with TRBJ2-3, with 8 nucleotides matching TRBD2. Germline V gene lookup returns CDR1 SGHVS and CDR2 FNYEAQ. Unmatched junction bases numbered 3, after V lost 1 base and J lost 0 bases. This CDR3 is 16 amino acids long.

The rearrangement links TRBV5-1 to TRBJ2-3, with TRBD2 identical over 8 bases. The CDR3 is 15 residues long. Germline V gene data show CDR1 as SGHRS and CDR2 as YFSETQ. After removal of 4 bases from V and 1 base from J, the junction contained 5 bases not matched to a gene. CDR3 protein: CASSAGLVGTDTQYF. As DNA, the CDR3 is TGCGCCAGCAGCGCGGGACTAGTTGGCACAGATACGCAGTATTTT. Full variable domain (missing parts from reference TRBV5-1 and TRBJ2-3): KAGVTQTPRYLIKTRGQQVTLSCSPISGHRSVSWYQQTPGQGLQFLFEYFSETQRNKGNFPGRFSGRQFSNSRSEMNVSTLELGDSALYLCASSAGLVGTDTQYFGPGTRLTVL.

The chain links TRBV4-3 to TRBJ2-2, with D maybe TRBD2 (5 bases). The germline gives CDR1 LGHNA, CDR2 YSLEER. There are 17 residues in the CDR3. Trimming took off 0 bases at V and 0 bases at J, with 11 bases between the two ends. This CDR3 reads CASSQEFSAPNTGELFF. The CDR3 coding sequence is TGCGCCAGCAGCCAAGAATTTAGCGCTCCGAACACCGGGGAGCTGTTTTTT.

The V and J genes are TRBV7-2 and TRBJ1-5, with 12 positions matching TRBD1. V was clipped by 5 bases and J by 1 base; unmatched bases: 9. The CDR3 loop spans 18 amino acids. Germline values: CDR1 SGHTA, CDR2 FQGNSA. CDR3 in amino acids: CASSLPGQGALSNQPQHF. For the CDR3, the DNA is TGTGCCAGCAGCCTACCGGGACAGGGGGCATTGAGCAATCAGCCCCAGCATTTT.

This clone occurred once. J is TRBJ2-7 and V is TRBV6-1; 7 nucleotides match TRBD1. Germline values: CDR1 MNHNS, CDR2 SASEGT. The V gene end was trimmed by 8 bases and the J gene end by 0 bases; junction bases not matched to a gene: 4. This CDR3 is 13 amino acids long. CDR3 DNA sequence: TGTGCCAGCGGGACAGCACTCTCCTACGAGCAGTACTTC. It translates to CASGTALSYEQYF.

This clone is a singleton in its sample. The CDR3 DNA is TGCAGTGCTAGTTTGGGGCCAGTGATAGATGGCTACACCTTC. Its protein is CSASLGPVIDGYTF. The V call is TRBV20-1, the J call TRBJ1-2, with D perhaps matching TRBD1 (5 bases). Germline-derived CDR1 and CDR2 are DFQATT and SNEGSKA (reference sequence). The CDR3 sequence is 14 residues long. V lost 3 bases, J lost 6 bases, and 17 bases lay in between.

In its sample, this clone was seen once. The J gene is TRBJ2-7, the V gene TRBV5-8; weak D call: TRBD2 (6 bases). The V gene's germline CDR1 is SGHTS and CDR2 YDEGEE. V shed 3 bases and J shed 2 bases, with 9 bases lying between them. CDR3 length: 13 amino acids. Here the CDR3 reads CASSWGLTYEQYF. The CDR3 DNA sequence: TGTGCCAGCAGCTGGGGACTGACCTACGAGCAGTACTTC.

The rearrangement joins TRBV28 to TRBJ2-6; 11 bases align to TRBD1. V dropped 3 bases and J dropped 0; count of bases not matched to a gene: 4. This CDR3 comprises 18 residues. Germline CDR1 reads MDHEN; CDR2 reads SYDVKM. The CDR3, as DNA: TGTGCCAGCAGTTTGGCGGGGACAGGGGGCTCTGGGGCCAACGTCCTGACTTTC. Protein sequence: CASSLAGTGGSGANVLTF.

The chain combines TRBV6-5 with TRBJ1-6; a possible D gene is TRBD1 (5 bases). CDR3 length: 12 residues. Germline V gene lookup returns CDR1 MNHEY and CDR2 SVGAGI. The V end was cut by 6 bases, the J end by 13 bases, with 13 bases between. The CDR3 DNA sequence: TGTGCCAGCAGATCGGCGGGGGATCCCCTCCACTTT. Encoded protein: CASRSAGDPLHF.

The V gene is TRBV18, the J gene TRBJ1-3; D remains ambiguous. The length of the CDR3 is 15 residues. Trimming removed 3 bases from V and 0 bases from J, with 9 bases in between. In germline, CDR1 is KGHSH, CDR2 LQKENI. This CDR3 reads CASSPAGNSGNTIYF. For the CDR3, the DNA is TGTGCCAGCTCACCGGCAGGCAACTCTGGAAACACCATATATTTT.

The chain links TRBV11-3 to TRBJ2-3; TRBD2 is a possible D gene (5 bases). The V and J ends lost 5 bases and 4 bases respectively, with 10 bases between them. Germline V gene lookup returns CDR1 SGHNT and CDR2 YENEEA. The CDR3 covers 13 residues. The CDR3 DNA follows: TGTGCCAGCAGCGTCACAGCGGCAGATACGCAGTATTTT. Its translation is CASSVTAADTQYF.

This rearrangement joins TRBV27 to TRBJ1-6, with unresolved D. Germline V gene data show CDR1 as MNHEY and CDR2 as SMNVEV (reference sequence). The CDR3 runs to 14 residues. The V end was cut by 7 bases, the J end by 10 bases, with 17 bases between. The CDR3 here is CASKFDTLGSPLHF. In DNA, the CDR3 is TGTGCCAGCAAGTTTGACACTTTGGGCTCACCCCTCCACTTT.

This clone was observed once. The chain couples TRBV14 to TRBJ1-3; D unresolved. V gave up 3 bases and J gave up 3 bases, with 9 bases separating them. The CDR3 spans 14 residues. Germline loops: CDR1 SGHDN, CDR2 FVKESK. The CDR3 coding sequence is TGTGCCAGCAGCCAGGCGGGCGGTGGAAACACCATATATTTT. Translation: CASSQAGGGNTIYF.

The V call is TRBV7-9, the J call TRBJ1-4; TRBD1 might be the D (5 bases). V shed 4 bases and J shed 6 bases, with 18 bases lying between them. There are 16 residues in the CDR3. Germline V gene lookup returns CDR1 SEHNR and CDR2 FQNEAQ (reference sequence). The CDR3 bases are TGTGCCAGCAGCTCACACCGGGACTGGAATCATGAAAAACTGTTTTTT. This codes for CASSSHRDWNHEKLFF.

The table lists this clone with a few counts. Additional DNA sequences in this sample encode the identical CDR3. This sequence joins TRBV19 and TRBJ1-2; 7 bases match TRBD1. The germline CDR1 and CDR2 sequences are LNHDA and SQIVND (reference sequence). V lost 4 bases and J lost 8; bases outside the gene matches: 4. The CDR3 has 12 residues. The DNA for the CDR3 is TGTGCCAGTAGTAGACAGGGCTCGGGCTACACCTTC. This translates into CASSRQGSGYTF.

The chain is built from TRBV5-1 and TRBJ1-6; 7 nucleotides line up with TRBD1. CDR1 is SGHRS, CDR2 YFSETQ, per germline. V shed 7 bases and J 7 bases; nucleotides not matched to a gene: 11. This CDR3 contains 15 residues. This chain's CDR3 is CASVPTGQANSPLHF. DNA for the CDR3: TGCGCCAGCGTACCTACAGGACAGGCCAATTCACCCCTCCACTTT.

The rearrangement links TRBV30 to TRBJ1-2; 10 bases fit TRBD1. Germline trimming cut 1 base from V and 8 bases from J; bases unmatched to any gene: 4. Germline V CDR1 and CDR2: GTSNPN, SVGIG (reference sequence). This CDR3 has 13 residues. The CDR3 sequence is CAWSGQGAQGYTF. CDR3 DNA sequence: TGTGCCTGGAGTGGACAGGGGGCGCAGGGCTACACCTTC.

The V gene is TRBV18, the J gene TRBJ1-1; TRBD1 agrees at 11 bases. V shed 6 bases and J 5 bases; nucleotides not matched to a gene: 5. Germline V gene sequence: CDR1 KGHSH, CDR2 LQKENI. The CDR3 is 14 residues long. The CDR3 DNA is TGTGCCAGCTCGCAAGGACAGGGGGCGACTGAAGCTTTCTTT. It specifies CASSQGQGATEAFF.

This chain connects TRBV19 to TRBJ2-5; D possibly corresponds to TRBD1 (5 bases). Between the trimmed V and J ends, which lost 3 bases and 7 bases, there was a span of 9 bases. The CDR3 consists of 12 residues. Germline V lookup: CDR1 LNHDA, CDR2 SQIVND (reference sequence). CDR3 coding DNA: TGTGCCAGTAGTATGCAGGGTTTGACCCAGTACTTC. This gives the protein CASSMQGLTQYF. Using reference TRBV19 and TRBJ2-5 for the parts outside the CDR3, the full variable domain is DGGITQSPKYLFRKEGQNVTLSCEQNLNHDAMYWYRQDPGQGLRLIYYSQIVNDFQKGDIAEGYSVSREKKESFPLTVTSAQKNPTAFYLCASSMQGLTQYFGPGTRLLVL.

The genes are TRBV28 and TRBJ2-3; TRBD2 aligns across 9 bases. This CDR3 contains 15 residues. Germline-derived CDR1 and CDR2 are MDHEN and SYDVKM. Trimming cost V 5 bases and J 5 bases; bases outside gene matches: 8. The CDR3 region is CASSQAGGGIDTQYF. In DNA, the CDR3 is TGTGCCAGCAGTCAAGCGGGAGGCGGCATAGATACGCAGTATTTT. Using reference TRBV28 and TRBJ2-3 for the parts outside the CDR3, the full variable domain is DVKVTQSSRYLVKRTGEKVFLECVQDMDHENMFWYRQDPGLGLRLIYFSYDVKMKEKGDIPEGYSVSREKKERFSLILESASTNQTSMYLCASSQAGGGIDTQYFGPGTRLTVL.

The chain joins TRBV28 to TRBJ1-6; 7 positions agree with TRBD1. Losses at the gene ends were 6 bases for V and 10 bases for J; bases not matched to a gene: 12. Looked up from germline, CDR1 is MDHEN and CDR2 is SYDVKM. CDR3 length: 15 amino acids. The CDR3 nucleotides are TGTGCCAGCAGACCCCGACAGGGAAGGCACTCACCCCTCCACTTT. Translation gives CASRPRQGRHSPLHF.

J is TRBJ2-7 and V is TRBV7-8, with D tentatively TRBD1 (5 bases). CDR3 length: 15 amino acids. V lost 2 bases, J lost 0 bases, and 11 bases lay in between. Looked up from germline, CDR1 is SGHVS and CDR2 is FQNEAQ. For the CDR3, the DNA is TGTGCCAGCAGCTTATCAATAGGGGTCTCCTACGAGCAGTACTTC. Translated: CASSLSIGVSYEQYF.

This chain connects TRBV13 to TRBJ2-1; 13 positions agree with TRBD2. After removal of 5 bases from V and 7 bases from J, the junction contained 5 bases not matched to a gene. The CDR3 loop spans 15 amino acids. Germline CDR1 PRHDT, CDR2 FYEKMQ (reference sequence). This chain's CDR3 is CASSPGTSGTNEQFF. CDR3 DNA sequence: TGTGCCAGCAGCCCGGGGACTAGCGGGACGAATGAGCAGTTCTTC.

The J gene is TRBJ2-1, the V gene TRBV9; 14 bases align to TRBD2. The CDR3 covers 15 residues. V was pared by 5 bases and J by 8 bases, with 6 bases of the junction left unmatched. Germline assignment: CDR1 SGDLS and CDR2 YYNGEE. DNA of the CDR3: TGTGCCAGCAGTGGACTAGCGGGAGGCGCACATGAGCAGTTCTTC. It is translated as CASSGLAGGAHEQFF.

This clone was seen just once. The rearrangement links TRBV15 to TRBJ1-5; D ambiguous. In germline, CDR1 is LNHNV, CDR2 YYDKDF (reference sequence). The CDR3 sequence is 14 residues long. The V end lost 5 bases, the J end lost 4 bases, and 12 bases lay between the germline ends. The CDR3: CATSANSLNQPQHF. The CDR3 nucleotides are TGTGCCACCAGCGCAAACAGCCTTAATCAGCCCCAGCATTTT.

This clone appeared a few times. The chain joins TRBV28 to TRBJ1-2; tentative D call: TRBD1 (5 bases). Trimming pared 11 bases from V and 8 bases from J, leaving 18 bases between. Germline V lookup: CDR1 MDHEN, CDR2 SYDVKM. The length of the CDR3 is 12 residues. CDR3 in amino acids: CAGSGEGDGYTF. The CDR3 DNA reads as TGTGCCGGCTCGGGGGAGGGAGACGGCTACACCTTC.

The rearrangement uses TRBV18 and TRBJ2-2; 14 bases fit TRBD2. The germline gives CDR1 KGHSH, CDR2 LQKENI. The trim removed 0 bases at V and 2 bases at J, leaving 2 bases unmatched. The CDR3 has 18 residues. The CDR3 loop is CASSPPTSGRGNTGELFF. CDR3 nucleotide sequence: TGTGCCAGCTCACCACCGACTAGCGGGAGGGGTAACACCGGGGAGCTGTTTTTT.